This T cell receptor (beta chain) was profiled in a study of blood T cell repertoires in COVID-19. Methods used by the authors: Estimated nucleated cell counts came from reference gene primer amplification. Repertoires were generated with immunoSEQ multiplex PCR, while TCRdb's copy carries only in-frame clones and drops some. V and J calls plus clone size are reproduced from that table; the DNA served to infer D and trimming. The sample includes just under 350,000 clones, about 83% of them seen just once. The sample holds one count of this clone. This CDR3 contains 17 residues. V shed 5 bases and J shed 2 bases, with 21 bases lying between them. The germline CDR1 and CDR2 sequences are SGHTA and FQGNSA.

This TCR was sampled from a man aged 25 to 45 with active or convalescent COVID-19. The specimen sequenced was peripheral blood. This chain links TRBV7-2 with TRBJ2-5, with D possibly TRBD2 on 5 matching bases. The CDR3 here is CASSPGGGGPLQETQYF. CDR3 DNA sequence: TGTGCCAGCAGCCCAGGAGGTGGCGGGCCGCTACAAGAGACCCAGTACTTC.